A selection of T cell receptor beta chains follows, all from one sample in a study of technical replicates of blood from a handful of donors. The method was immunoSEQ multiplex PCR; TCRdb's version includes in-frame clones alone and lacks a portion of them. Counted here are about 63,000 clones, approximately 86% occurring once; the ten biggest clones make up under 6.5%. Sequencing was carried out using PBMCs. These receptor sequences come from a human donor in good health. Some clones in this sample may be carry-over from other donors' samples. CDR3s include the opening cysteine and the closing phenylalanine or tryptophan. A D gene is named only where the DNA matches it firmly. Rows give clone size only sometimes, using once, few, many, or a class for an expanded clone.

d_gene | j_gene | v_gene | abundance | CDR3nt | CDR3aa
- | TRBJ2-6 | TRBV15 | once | TGTGCCACCAGCAGAGATTACACTGGGGCCAACGTCCTGACTTTC | CATSRDYTGANVLTF
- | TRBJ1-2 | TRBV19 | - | TGTGCCAGTAGCCCACGGCTTAGGGGGGGCTACACCTTC | CASSPRLRGGYTF
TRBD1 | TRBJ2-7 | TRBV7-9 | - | TGTGCCAGCAGCTTGAGGGACAGGGGACGCTACGAGCAGTACTTC | CASSLRDRGRYEQYF
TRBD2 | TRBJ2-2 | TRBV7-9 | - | TGTGCCAGCAGCTTGGTAGCGGGGTTGAACACCGGGGAGCTGTTTTTT | CASSLVAGLNTGELFF
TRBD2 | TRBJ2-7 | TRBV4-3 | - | TGCGCCAGCAGCCAAGTTGCTGGCGGGGGGTCGGTATACGAGCAGTACTTC | CASSQVAGGGSVYEQYF
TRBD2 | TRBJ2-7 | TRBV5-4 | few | TGTGCCAGCAGCCCCGGGACTAGTGGAAACGAGCAGTACTTC | CASSPGTSGNEQYF
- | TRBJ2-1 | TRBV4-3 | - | TGCGCCAGCAGCCGCGGTATGGGTGAGCAGTTCTTC | CASSRGMGEQFF
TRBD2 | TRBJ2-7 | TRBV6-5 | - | TGTGCCAGCAGTTACTCGACTAGCGTTTCCTACGAGCAGTACTTC | CASSYSTSVSYEQYF
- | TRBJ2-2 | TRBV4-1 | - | TGCGCCAGCAGCCAACCGGGATTTAAAGGCGGGGAGCTGTTTTTT | CASSQPGFKGGELFF
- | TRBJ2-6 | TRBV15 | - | TGTGCCACCAGCAGAGGACAGAACTCTGGGGCCAACGTCCTGACTTTC | CATSRGQNSGANVLTF
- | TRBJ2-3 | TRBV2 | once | TGTGCCAGCAGTGAAGGCGCGGGAAGGACAGATACGCAGTATTTT | CASSEGAGRTDTQYF
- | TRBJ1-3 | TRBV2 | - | TGTGCCAGCAGTCGAGGGTCTTCTTATGGAAACACCATATATTTT | CASSRGSSYGNTIYF
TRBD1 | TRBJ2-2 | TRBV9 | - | TGTGCCAGCAGCGGGGGACAGGCCACGAACACCGGGGAGCTGTTTTTT | CASSGGQATNTGELFF
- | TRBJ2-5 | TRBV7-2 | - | TGTGCCAGCAGCACGGGACACGCGGGCGAGACCCAGTACTTC | CASSTGHAGETQYF
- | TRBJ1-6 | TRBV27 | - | TGTGCCAGCAGTTTGGGGGGGCTCACGGATAATTCACCCCTCCACTTT | CASSLGGLTDNSPLHF
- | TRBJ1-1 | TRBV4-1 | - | TGCGCCAGCAGCCAAGAGCCAGACTTAAACACTGAAGCTTTCTTT | CASSQEPDLNTEAFF
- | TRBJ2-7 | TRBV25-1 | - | TGTGCCAGCACCCGGGGAGTTAGGAAGGACGAGCAGTACTTC | CASTRGVRKDEQYF
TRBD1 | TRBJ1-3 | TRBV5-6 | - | TGTGCCAGCAGCTTGGGACAGGGGGGAAACACCATATATTTT | CASSLGQGGNTIYF
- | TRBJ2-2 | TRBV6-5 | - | TGTGCCAGCCATGCGTTGGTCGTCACCGGGGAGCTGTTTTTT | CASHALVVTGELFF
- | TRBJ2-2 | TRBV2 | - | TGTGCAATAGACCTAGAGGGGGCGAACACCGGGGAGCTGTTTTTT | CAIDLEGANTGELFF
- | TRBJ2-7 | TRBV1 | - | TGCACCAGCAGCCAACCAGACCGTAGAGCGGGAGGTAACGAGCAGTACTTC | CTSSQPDRRAGGNEQYF
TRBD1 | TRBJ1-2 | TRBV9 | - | TGTGCCAGCAGCAGGACGGGACAGAGCTACTATGGCTACACCTTC | CASSRTGQSYYGYTF
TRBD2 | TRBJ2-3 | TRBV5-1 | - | TGCGCCAGCAGCCGCGGGGGGACTAGCACAGATACGCAGTATTTT | CASSRGGTSTDTQYF
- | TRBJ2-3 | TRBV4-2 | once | TGTGCCAGCAGCCAACCGAGCAGCACAGATACGCAGTATTTT | CASSQPSSTDTQYF
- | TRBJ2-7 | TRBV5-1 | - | TGCGCCAGCAGCTTGATGGGAGAGGGATACGAGCAGTACTTC | CASSLMGEGYEQYF